These 18 T cell receptor beta chains share one sample of origin, sequenced in a study of post-analysis software for immune sequencing data (dated by TCRdb to between 2015 and 2016). No antigen has been identified for these receptors. The library was made by PCR. TCRdb lists the instrument as Illumina HiSeq 2500. Unique molecular identifiers were incorporated into TCR beta cDNA libraries to reduce PCR and sequencing biases. TCRdb reprocessed the public reads (quality trimming at Q25 with fastp, clone calling with MiXCR) and kept in-frame beta chains. Entries are consolidated by CDR3 protein sequence, retaining the most common genes and DNA. A total of about 430,000 distinct CDR3 sequences appear in this sample, about 39% of them only once. Of the sample, 6.5% to 8% is held by the ten largest clones. The investigation overall reported the following: Significantly higher frequencies in patients than in controls were found for a handful of TRBV segments, including TRBV5-6, TRBV5-1 and TRBV20-1.

Specimen: blood. The receptors shown here come from a girl aged 2 to 9 with multiple sclerosis.

This clonotype was seen a handful of times. The rearrangement uses TRBV29-1 and TRBJ2-1; D gene unclear. Germline CDR1 SQVTM, CDR2 ANQGSEA. CDR3 length equals 17 residues. With 3 bases removed from V and 6 bases from J, the gap between germline ends came to 24 bases. The CDR3 DNA follows: TGCAGCGTTGAGACTGGGAATGTCCGTCCGATTGGCAATGAGCAGTTCTTC. Translated, it gives CSVETGNVRPIGNEQFF.

On this clonotype: One end of the junction is discordant with germline, which a read error may explain. The chain is built from TRBV7-9 and TRBJ1-2; D gene ambiguous. From germline, CDR1 is SEHNR and CDR2 FQNEAQ (reference sequence). The CDR3 sequence is 12 residues long. The DNA for the CDR3 is TGTTCCAGCAGCTTGACCCTCTATGGCTACACCTTC. Its translation is CSSSLTLYGYTF.

The V call is TRBV12-3 or TRBV12-4, the J call TRBJ1-2; D unclear. This CDR3 is 16 amino acids long. Trimming removed 0 bases at V and 3 bases at J, with 14 bases between. The chain's CDR3 is CASSLAPAGYDYGYTF. The CDR3 DNA reads TGTGCCAGCAGTTTAGCCCCCGCGGGATATGACTATGGCTACACCTTC.

This chain connects TRBV10-3 to TRBJ1-2, with D uncertain. Looked up from germline, CDR1 is ENHRY and CDR2 is SYGVKD. The CDR3 loop spans 12 amino acids. V lost 3 bases and J 7 bases, leaving 9 bases between the germline ends. The CDR3 DNA follows: TGTGCCATCAGTGACCAGAACGGTGGCTACACCTTC. Its protein product is CAISDQNGGYTF.

This chain links TRBV24-1 with TRBJ2-1, with D unclear. Trimming removed 3 bases from V and 4 bases from J, with 6 bases in between. This CDR3 spans 13 amino acids. Per germline, CDR1 KGHDR and CDR2 SFDVKD. The CDR3 DNA follows: TGTGCCACCAGTGATCTCTCTTACAATGAGCAGTTCTTC. Encoded protein: CATSDLSYNEQFF.

This clonotype has just one count. The chain employs TRBV9 and TRBJ2-1; 9 bases line up with TRBD2. Germline lookup yields CDR1 SGDLS and CDR2 YYNGEE. After removal of 4 bases from V and 6 bases from J, the junction contained 8 bases not matched to a gene. This CDR3 region has 15 residues. Here the CDR3 DNA reads TGTGCCAGCAGCCTTGGACTAGCGTGGACCAATGAGCAGTTCTTC. It encodes CASSLGLAWTNEQFF.

This clonotype was found a few times. This chain joins TRBV12-3 or TRBV12-4 and TRBJ2-3, with D unclear. The CDR3 runs to 14 residues. V was clipped by 7 bases and J by 0 bases, with 11 bases between them. CDR3 DNA sequence: TGTGCCAGCACCTACACATCTAGCACAGATACGCAGTATTTT. Amino acids: CASTYTSSTDTQYF.

The chain carries TRBV29-1 and TRBJ2-1; D is ambiguous. Germline CDR1 reads SQVTM; CDR2 reads ANQGSEA. Trimming shortened V by 4 bases and J by 3 bases, and 13 bases separated the two germline ends. This CDR3 comprises 14 residues. CDR3 protein: CSVVAGSYYNEQFF. The CDR3 DNA reads as TGCAGCGTTGTAGCCGGTAGTTACTACAATGAGCAGTTCTTC.

The chain couples TRBV6-2 or TRBV6-3 to TRBJ1-5, with a weak D call TRBD1 (5 bases). CDR1 MNHEY and CDR2 SVGEGT come from the germline V gene. There are 11 residues in the CDR3. V dropped 6 bases and J dropped 6 bases, with 6 bases sitting between them. CDR3 sequence (DNA): TGTGCCAGCAGCCAGGGTCAGCCCCAGCATTTT. Protein: CASSQGQPQHF.

The chain links TRBV24-1 to TRBJ2-1, with TRBD2 matching 8 bases. Germline trimming cut 9 bases from V and 6 bases from J; bases unmatched to any gene: 15. CDR3 size: 16 residues. Germline-derived CDR1 and CDR2 are KGHDR and SFDVKD. The CDR3 region has the DNA TGTGCCACCGGAGGTAGAGCGGGAGCACTCGGCAATGAGCAGTTCTTC. It specifies CATGGRAGALGNEQFF.

This clonotype was picked up many times. This sequence joins TRBV7-2 and TRBJ2-5, with D possibly TRBD1 on 6 matching bases. The CDR3 spans 11 residues. Trimming stripped 5 bases from V and 5 bases from J, with 6 bases between. Germline V lookup: CDR1 SGHTA, CDR2 FQGNSA. CDR3 DNA sequence: TGTGCCAGCAGCCAGGGGGAGACCCAGTACTTC. This gives the protein CASSQGETQYF.

This chain uses TRBV7-2 with TRBJ2-1; 11 bases agree with TRBD2. The germline CDR1 and CDR2 sequences are SGHTA and FQGNSA. The CDR3 has 16 amino acids. V lost 1 base, J lost 2 bases, and 1 base stayed unmatched. This CDR3 reads CASSLELAGAYNEQFF. As DNA, the CDR3 is TGTGCCAGCAGCTTAGAACTAGCGGGGGCCTACAATGAGCAGTTCTTC.

This clonotype has just a few counts. The chain has TRBV5-1 and TRBJ1-2, with D possibly TRBD1 on 5 matching bases. The CDR3 has 14 amino acids. Between the trimmed V and J ends, which lost 4 bases and 0 bases, there was a span of 10 bases. CDR1 is SGHRS, CDR2 YFSETQ, per germline. The CDR3 loop reads CASSKTDTNYGYTF. In nucleotides, the CDR3 is TGCGCCAGCAGCAAGACAGATACTAACTATGGCTACACCTTC.

The J gene is TRBJ1-1, the V gene TRBV5-6, with a possible D match to TRBD1 (6 bases). Germline V gene lookup returns CDR1 SGHDT and CDR2 YYEEEE. This CDR3 is 15 amino acids long. V dropped 1 base and J dropped 5 bases, with 15 bases sitting between them. CDR3 protein: CASSLRGPGETEAFF. As DNA, the CDR3 is TGTGCCAGCAGCTTGAGGGGCCCAGGGGAAACTGAAGCTTTCTTT.

The chain links TRBV29-1 to TRBJ1-1, with D possibly TRBD1 on 5 matching bases. The CDR3 covers 17 residues. The V end was cut by 2 bases, the J end by 0 bases, with 19 bases between. Germline values: CDR1 SQVTM, CDR2 ANQGSEA. CDR3 in amino acids: CSVEPRRRGRMNTEAFF. CDR3 in DNA: TGCAGCGTTGAACCCCGGCGGCGGGGCCGGATGAACACTGAAGCTTTCTTT.

This chain links TRBV14 with TRBJ2-1; 7 bases match TRBD1. V lost 3 bases to trimming and J lost 8 bases; unmatched junction nucleotides: 10. This CDR3 is 15 amino acids long. Germline V gives CDR1 SGHDN, CDR2 FVKESK. The DNA for the CDR3 is TGTGCCAGCAGCCAGAGGGGGCGGCTTATCGATGAGCAGTTCTTC. This gives the protein CASSQRGRLIDEQFF.

This clonotype was picked up a small number of times. The rearrangement joins TRBV7-2 to TRBJ2-7; 7 bases agree with TRBD2. There are 14 residues in the CDR3. Trimming removed 4 bases from V and 4 bases from J; junction bases left unmatched: 7. Germline-derived CDR1 and CDR2 are SGHTA and FQGNSA. This CDR3 is CASSSNNGGYEQYF. The CDR3 DNA reads as TGTGCCAGCAGCTCAAACAACGGGGGGTACGAGCAGTACTTC.

The chain links TRBV5-1 to TRBJ1-4, with unresolved D. Germline CDR1 reads SGHRS; CDR2 reads YFSETQ. The CDR3 loop spans 16 amino acids. V lost 0 bases, J lost 5 bases, and 14 bases lay in between. The CDR3 nucleotides are TGCGCCAGCAGCTTGGGTGCCAGACCGGGAAATGAAAAACTGTTTTTT. Its protein product is CASSLGARPGNEKLFF.